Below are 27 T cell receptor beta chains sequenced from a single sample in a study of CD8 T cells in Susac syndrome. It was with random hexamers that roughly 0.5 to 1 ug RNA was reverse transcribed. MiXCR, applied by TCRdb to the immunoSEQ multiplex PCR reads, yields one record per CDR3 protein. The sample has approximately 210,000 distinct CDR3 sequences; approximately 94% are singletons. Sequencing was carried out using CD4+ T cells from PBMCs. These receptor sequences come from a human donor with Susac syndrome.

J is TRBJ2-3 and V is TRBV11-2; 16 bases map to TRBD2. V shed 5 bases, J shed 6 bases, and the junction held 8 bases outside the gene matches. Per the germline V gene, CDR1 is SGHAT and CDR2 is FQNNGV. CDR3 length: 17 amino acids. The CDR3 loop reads CASSEGTSGGAMDTQYF. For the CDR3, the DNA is TGTGCCAGCAGCGAAGGGACTAGCGGGGGGGCCATGGATACGCAGTATTTT.

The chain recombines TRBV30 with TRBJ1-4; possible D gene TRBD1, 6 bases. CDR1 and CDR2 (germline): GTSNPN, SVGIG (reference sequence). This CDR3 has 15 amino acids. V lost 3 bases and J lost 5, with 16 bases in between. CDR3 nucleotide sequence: TGTGCCTGGAGCGTGGGGGGCGCGGAAAATGAAAAACTGTTTTTT. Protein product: CAWSVGGAENEKLFF.

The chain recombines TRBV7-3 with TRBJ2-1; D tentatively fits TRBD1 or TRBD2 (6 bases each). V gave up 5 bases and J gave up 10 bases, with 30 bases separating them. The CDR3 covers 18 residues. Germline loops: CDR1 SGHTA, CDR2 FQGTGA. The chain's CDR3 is CASSAQPLRDNRMGEQFF. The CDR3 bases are TGTGCCAGCAGCGCCCAACCCCTGCGGGACAATCGAATGGGGGAGCAGTTCTTC.

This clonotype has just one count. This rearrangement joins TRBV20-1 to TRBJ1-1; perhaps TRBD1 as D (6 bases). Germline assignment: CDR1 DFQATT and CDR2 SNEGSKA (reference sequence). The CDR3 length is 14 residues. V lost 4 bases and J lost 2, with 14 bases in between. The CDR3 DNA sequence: TGCAGTGCTACCCGACAGGTGACAAACACTGAAGCTTTCTTT. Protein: CSATRQVTNTEAFF.

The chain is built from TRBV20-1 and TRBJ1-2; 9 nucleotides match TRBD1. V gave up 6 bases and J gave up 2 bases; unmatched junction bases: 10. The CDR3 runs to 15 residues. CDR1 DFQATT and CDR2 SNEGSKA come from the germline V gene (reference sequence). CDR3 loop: CSAVGQGSLNYGYTF. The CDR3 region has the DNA TGCAGTGCCGTGGGACAGGGCTCTTTAAACTATGGCTACACCTTC.

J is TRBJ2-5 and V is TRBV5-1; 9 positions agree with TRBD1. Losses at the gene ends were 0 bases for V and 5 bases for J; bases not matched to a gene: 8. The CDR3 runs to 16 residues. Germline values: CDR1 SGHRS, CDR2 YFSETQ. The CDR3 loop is CASSLAGQGATETQYF. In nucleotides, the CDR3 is TGCGCCAGCAGCTTGGCGGGACAGGGAGCTACGGAGACCCAGTACTTC.

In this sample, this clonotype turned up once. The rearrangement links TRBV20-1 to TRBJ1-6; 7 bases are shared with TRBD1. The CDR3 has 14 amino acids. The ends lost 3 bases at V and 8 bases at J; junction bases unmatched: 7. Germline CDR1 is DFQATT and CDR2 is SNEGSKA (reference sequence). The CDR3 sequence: CSARGTAGDSPLHF. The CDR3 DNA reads TGCAGTGCTAGGGGGACAGCGGGGGATTCACCCCTCCACTTT.

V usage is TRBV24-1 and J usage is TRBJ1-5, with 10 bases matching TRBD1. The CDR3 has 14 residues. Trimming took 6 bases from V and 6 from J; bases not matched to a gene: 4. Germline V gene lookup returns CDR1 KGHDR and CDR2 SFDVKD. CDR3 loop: CATSPGQGSQPQHF. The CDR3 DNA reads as TGTGCCACCAGTCCGGGACAGGGGAGTCAGCCCCAGCATTTT.

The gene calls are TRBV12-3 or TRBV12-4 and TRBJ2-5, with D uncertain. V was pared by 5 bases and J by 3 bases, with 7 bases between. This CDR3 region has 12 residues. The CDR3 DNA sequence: TGTGCCAGCAGTGTCTCCGAAGAGACCCAGTACTTC. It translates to CASSVSEETQYF.

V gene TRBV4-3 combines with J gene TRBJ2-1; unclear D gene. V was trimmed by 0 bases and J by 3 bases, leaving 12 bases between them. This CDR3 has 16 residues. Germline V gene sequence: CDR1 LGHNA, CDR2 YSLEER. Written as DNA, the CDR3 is TGCGCCAGCAGCCAAGAAGCTCTCCTGCGCTACAATGAGCAGTTCTTC. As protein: CASSQEALLRYNEQFF.

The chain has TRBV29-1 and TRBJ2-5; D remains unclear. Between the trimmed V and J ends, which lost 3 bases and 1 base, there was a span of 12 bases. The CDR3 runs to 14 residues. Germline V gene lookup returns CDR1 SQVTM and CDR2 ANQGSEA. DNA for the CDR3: TGCAGCGTTGACATCCTGGGAACCCAAGAGACCCAGTACTTC. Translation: CSVDILGTQETQYF.

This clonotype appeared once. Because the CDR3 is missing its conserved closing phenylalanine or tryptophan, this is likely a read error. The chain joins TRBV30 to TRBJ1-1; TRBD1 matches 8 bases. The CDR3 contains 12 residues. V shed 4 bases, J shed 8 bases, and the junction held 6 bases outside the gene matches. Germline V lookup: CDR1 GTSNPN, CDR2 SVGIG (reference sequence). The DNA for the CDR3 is TGTGCCTGGATCGGCAGGGGGCAAGAAGCTTTCGTT. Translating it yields CAWIGRGQEAFV.

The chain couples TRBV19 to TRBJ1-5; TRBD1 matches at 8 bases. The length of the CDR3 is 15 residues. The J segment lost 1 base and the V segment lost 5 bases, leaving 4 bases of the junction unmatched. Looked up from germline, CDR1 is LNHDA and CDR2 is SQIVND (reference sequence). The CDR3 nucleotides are TGTGCCAGTAGTCACTGGACAGGGAGCAATCAGCCCCAGCATTTT. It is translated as CASSHWTGSNQPQHF.

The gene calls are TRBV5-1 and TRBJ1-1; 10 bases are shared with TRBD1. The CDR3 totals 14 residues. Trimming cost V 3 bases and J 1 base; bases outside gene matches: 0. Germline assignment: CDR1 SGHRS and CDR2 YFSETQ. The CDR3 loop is CASSWTGGNTEAFF. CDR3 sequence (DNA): TGCGCCAGCAGCTGGACAGGGGGGAACACTGAAGCTTTCTTT.

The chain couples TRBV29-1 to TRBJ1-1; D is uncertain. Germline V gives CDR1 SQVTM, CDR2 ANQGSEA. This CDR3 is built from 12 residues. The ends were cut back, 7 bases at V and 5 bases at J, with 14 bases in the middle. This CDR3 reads CSGSGAGTEAFF. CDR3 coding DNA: TGCAGCGGCTCAGGCGCGGGTACTGAAGCTTTCTTT.

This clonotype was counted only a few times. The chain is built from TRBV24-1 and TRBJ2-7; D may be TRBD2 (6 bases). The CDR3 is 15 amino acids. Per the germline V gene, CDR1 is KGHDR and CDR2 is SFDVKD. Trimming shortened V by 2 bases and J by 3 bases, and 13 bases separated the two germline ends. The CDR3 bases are TGTGCCACCAGTGATTCGCGGGACGGGGGCTACGAGCAGTACTTC. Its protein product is CATSDSRDGGYEQYF.

Written as DNA, the CDR3 is TGTGCCAGCAGCTTAGCGGAGGGAGTAAATGGCTACACCTTC. It encodes CASSLAEGVNGYTF. The chain employs TRBV7-9 and TRBJ1-2; no clear D gene. This CDR3 spans 14 amino acids. Germline V gene sequence: CDR1 SEHNR, CDR2 FQNEAQ (reference sequence). V dropped 0 bases and J dropped 6 bases, with 11 bases sitting between them. The full variable domain, rest sourced from reference TRBV7-9 and TRBJ1-2, is DTGVSQNPRHKITKRGQNVTFRCDPISEHNRLYWYRQTLGQGPEFLTYFQNEAQLEKSRLLSDRFSAERPKGSFSTLEIQRTEQGDSAMYLCASSLAEGVNGYTFGSGTRLTVV.

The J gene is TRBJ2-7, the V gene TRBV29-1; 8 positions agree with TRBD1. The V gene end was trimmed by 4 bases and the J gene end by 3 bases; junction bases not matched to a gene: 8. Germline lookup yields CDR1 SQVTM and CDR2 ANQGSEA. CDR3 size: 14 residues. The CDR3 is CSVGTGFSGYEQYF. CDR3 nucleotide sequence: TGCAGCGTTGGGACAGGGTTCTCGGGCTACGAGCAGTACTTC.

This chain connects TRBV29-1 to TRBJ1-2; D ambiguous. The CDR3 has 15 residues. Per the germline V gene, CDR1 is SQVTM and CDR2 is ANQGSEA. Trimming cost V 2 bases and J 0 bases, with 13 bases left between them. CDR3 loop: CSVENPVSSNYGYTF. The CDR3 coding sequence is TGCAGCGTTGAAAACCCAGTCTCCTCTAACTATGGCTACACCTTC. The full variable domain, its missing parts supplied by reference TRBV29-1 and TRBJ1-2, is SAVISQKPSRDICQRGTSLTIQCQVDSQVTMMFWYRQQPGQSLTLIATANQGSEATYESGFVIDKFPISRPNLTFSTLTVSNMSPEDSSIYLCSVENPVSSNYGYTFGSGTRLTVV.

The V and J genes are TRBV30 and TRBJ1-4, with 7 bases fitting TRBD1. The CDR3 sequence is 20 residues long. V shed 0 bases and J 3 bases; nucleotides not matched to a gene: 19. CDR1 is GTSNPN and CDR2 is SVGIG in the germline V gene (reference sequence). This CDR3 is CAWSVRIPPTGSVSNEKLFF. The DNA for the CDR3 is TGTGCCTGGAGTGTACGGATCCCGCCGACAGGGTCCGTGTCTAATGAAAAACTGTTTTTT.

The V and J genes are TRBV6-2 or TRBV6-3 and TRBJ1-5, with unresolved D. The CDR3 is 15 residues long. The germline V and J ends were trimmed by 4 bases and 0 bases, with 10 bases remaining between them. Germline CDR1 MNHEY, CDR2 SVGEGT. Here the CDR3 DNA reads TGTGCCAGCAGTTTCATTCTGGATAGCAATCAGCCCCAGCATTTT. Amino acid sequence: CASSFILDSNQPQHF.

CDR3 sequence (DNA): TGCAGCGTGAGGTGGACAGAAGAGACCCAGTACTTC. Its protein is CSVRWTEETQYF. The genes are TRBV29-1 and TRBJ2-5; D possibly corresponds to TRBD1 (6 bases). There are 12 residues in the CDR3. Trimming removed 6 bases at V and 3 bases at J, with 11 bases between. Germline values: CDR1 SQVTM, CDR2 ANQGSEA.

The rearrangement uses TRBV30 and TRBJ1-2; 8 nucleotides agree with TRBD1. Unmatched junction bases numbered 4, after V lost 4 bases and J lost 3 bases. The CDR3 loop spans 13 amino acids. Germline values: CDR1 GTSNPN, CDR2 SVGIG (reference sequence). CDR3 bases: TGTGCCTGGAAAGACAGGGGAGACTATGGCTACACCTTC. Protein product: CAWKDRGDYGYTF.

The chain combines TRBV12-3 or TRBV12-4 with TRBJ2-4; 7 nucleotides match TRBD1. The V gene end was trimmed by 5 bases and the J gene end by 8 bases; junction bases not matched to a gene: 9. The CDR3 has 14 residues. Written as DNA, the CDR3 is TGTGCCAGCAGTCCGACAGGGACCCAAGACATTCAGTACTTC. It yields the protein CASSPTGTQDIQYF.

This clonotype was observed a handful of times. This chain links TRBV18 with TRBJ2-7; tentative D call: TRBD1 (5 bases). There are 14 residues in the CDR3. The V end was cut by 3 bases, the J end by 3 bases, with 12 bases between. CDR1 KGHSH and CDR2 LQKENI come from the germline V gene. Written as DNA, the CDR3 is TGTGCCAGCTCACCTTCGGGTGGACACTACGAGCAGTACTTC. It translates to CASSPSGGHYEQYF.

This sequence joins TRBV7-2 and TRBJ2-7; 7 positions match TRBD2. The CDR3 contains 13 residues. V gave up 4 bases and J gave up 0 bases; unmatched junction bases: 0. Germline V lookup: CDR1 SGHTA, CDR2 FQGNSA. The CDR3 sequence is CASSWDYSYEQYF. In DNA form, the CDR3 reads TGTGCCAGCAGCTGGGACTACTCCTACGAGCAGTACTTC.

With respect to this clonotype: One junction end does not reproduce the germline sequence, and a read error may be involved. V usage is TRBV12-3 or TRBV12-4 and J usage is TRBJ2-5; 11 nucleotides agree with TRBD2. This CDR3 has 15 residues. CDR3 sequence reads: CASSLAGGPGETQYF. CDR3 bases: TGTGCCAGCAGCTTAGCGGGGGGGCCCGGAGAGACCCAGTACTTC.